This T cell receptor beta chain was recovered during a study of human T cells and chemical hapten exposure. Time point meaning: patch test 3, about 24 weeks after DPC sensitization. The treatment: therapeutic diphenylcyclopropenone sensitization with weekly scalp DPC. This clonotype appeared many times. TCRdb redid the calling of the RACE reads with MiXCR, one entry per CDR3 protein. The table lists roughly 200,000 distinct CDR3 sequences, under 30% of them singletons. Germline assignment: CDR1 MNHEY and CDR2 SVGAGI. CDR3 size: 14 residues. The V end was cut by 7 bases, the J end by 6 bases, with 18 bases between.

The receptor's source is a middle-aged woman with alopecia areata. Some clones in this sample may be carry-over from other donors' samples. The chain employs TRBV6-5 and TRBJ2-5, with a tentative D call TRBD2 (6 bases). The sequencing used whole blood, collected in connection with sensitization to the hapten diphenylcyclopropenone (DPC). The CDR3 DNA sequence: TGTGCCAGCACCCCTATGTCCCGGGGGAAGACCCAGTACTTC. It specifies CASTPMSRGKTQYF.